These T cell receptor beta chains were read from a single sample in a study of Graves' ophthalmopathy and Graves' hyperthyroidism. TCRdb re-called the multiplex PCR reads with MiXCR, one entry per CDR3 protein. The sample lists about 180,000 distinct CDR3 sequences; 30% to 45% were seen once. Input material: peripheral blood. These receptors originate from a woman in her thirties or forties with Graves' ophthalmopathy. The CDR3 runs from the conserved cysteine through the conserved F or W. Fields, in order: clone size, V gene, D gene, J gene, CDR3 DNA, CDR3 protein. The D gene is left open where the match is weak. Size values are once, few and many counts, or a class for expanded clones, and some rows have none.

abundance: many
v_gene: TRBV27
d_gene: NA
j_gene: TRBJ1-5
CDR3nt: TGTGCCAGCAGTCCCCGGGGCGGTAGCAATCAGCCCCAGCATTTT
CDR3aa: CASSPRGGSNQPQHF

abundance: many
v_gene: TRBV20-1
d_gene: TRBD1
j_gene: TRBJ1-2
CDR3nt: TGCAGTGCCGGGACGACAGGGGGCAACTATGGCTACACCTTC
CDR3aa: CSAGTTGGNYGYTF

abundance: many
v_gene: TRBV19
d_gene: NA
j_gene: TRBJ1-1
CDR3nt: TGTGCCAGTAGTATGACCGCCTCGACTGAAGCTTTCTTT
CDR3aa: CASSMTASTEAFF

abundance: many
v_gene: TRBV29-1
d_gene: NA
j_gene: TRBJ1-1
CDR3nt: TGCAGCGTTTCCGGGACACTGTTTGGGAACACTGAAGCTTTCTTT
CDR3aa: CSVSGTLFGNTEAFF

abundance: many
v_gene: TRBV12-3/TRBV12-4
d_gene: TRBD2
j_gene: TRBJ2-2
CDR3nt: TGTGCCAGCAGTTTTCGGGAGGGAGCCGGGGAGCTGTTTTTT
CDR3aa: CASSFREGAGELFF

abundance: NA
v_gene: TRBV6-1
d_gene: NA
j_gene: TRBJ2-4
CDR3nt: TGTGCCAGCAGGCCAGGGGTTGTCGGGGAAATAGACTACGTTCAGTACTTC
CDR3aa: CASRPGVVGEIDYVQYF

abundance: few
v_gene: TRBV3-1
d_gene: TRBD1
j_gene: TRBJ1-2
CDR3nt: TGTGCCAGCAGCCAAGATGACAGGGGGAACTATGGCTACACCTTC
CDR3aa: CASSQDDRGNYGYTF

abundance: many
v_gene: TRBV27
d_gene: NA
j_gene: TRBJ1-5
CDR3nt: TGTGCCAGCAGTCCAACACAGGGCTTTAGTCAGCCCCAGCATTTT
CDR3aa: CASSPTQGFSQPQHF

abundance: once
v_gene: TRBV12-3/TRBV12-4
d_gene: TRBD1
j_gene: TRBJ1-2
CDR3nt: TGTGCCAGCAGTTCCCACGACGGACAGGGCGGGGGCTATGGCTACACCTTC
CDR3aa: CASSSHDGQGGGYGYTF

abundance: many
v_gene: TRBV2
d_gene: NA
j_gene: TRBJ1-2
CDR3nt: TGTGCCACCCAACGGGAGTCTACAGGGATGTATGGCTACACCTTC
CDR3aa: CATQRESTGMYGYTF

abundance: many
v_gene: TRBV18
d_gene: NA
j_gene: TRBJ2-7
CDR3nt: TGTGCCAGCTCGCCGACAGGGGAGGGCGACGAGCAGTACTTC
CDR3aa: CASSPTGEGDEQYF

abundance: once
v_gene: TRBV24-1
d_gene: NA
j_gene: TRBJ2-2
CDR3nt: TGTGCCACTGGTCCGGGACTCCTGAACACCGGGGAGCTGTTTTTT
CDR3aa: CATGPGLLNTGELFF

abundance: many
v_gene: TRBV6-4
d_gene: NA
j_gene: TRBJ1-1
CDR3nt: TGTGCCAGCAGTGTTGCGGAGAACACTGAAGCTTTCTTT
CDR3aa: CASSVAENTEAFF

abundance: many
v_gene: TRBV12-3/TRBV12-4
d_gene: NA
j_gene: TRBJ1-1
CDR3nt: TGTGCCAGCAGTTTAGATGCAGCCCAAGAAGCTTTCTTT
CDR3aa: CASSLDAAQEAFF

abundance: many
v_gene: TRBV6-5
d_gene: NA
j_gene: TRBJ1-2
CDR3nt: TGTGCCAGCAGTTACTCGAGGGACACTGTCTATGGCTACACCTTC
CDR3aa: CASSYSRDTVYGYTF

abundance: many
v_gene: TRBV12-3/TRBV12-4
d_gene: TRBD1
j_gene: TRBJ1-2
CDR3nt: TGTGCCAGCAGTGGAACTGGGACAGGTCTAAACTATGGCTACACCTTC
CDR3aa: CASSGTGTGLNYGYTF

abundance: many
v_gene: TRBV11-3
d_gene: TRBD1
j_gene: TRBJ2-7
CDR3nt: TGTGCCAGCGGCCCGACAGGGGCCTACGAGCAGTACTTC
CDR3aa: CASGPTGAYEQYF

abundance: many
v_gene: TRBV29-1
d_gene: NA
j_gene: TRBJ1-1
CDR3nt: TGCAGCGTTGAAGGACAGACGAACACTGAAGCTTTCTTT
CDR3aa: CSVEGQTNTEAFF

abundance: NA
v_gene: TRBV7-2
d_gene: TRBD1
j_gene: TRBJ1-2
CDR3nt: TGTGCCAGCAGTGCTACAGGGGGCGTCTCTCACGGCTACACCTTC
CDR3aa: CASSATGGVSHGYTF

abundance: many
v_gene: TRBV10-3
d_gene: NA
j_gene: TRBJ1-1
CDR3nt: TGTGCCATCAAATCGGGAGGGAGCAGCACTGAAGCTTTCTTT
CDR3aa: CAIKSGGSSTEAFF

abundance: many
v_gene: TRBV28
d_gene: NA
j_gene: TRBJ1-2
CDR3nt: TGTGCCAGCAGGCTAGGAGGGGTAATCGATCAGAGCGGCTACACCTTC
CDR3aa: CASRLGGVIDQSGYTF

abundance: NA
v_gene: TRBV19
d_gene: TRBD2
j_gene: TRBJ2-2
CDR3nt: TGTGCCAGTAACCGCGGGGGATTACGGGACGATCTCACCGGGGAGCTGTTTTTT
CDR3aa: CASNRGGLRDDLTGELFF

abundance: many
v_gene: TRBV7-6
d_gene: NA
j_gene: TRBJ2-6
CDR3nt: TGTGCCAGCAGCCAGCGGCCCTCTGGGGCCAACGTCCTGACTTTC
CDR3aa: CASSQRPSGANVLTF

abundance: NA
v_gene: TRBV28
d_gene: NA
j_gene: TRBJ1-1
CDR3nt: TGTGCCAGCAGTACAACCTCCTTCAGGGAAGCTTTCTTT
CDR3aa: CASSTTSFREAFF